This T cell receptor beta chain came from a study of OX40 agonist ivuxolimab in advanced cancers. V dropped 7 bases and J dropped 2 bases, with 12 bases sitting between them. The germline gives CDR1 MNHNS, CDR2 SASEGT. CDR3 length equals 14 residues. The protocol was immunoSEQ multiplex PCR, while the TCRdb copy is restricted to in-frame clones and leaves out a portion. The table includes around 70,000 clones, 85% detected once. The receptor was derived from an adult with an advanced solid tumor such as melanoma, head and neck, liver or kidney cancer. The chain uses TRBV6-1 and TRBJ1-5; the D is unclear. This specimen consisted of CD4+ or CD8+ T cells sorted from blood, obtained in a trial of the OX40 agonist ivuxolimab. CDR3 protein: CASNPLRGNQPQHF. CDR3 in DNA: TGTGCCAGCAATCCACTCCGTGGCAATCAGCCCCAGCATTTT.